These 3 T cell receptor beta chains share one sample of origin, sequenced in a study of shared clonotypes between healthy human individuals (dated by TCRdb to 2018 to 2020). CD8 naive samples were CD45RO-negative cells positively selected for CCR7, giving a CD45RA+CCR7+ population that excluded TemRA cells. Library prep was done by the immunoSEQ multiplex PCR assay. What TCRdb holds here is the immuneACCESS table cut down to in-frame rearrangements. Part of the clones is not present; checked against another copy, under half of the missing clones reflect an unresolved V gene, and the others are unexplained. A total of under 1 million clones appear in this sample, 96% of them only once. Approximately 0.2% of the sample goes to the ten largest clones. The specimen was naive CD8+ T cells sorted from blood. Sample cell subset or site, as interpreted from the label and publication: CD45RA+CCR7+. These receptors originate from a man aged 25 to 45 in good health.

The V gene is TRBV9, the J gene TRBJ2-5, with a possible D match to TRBD1 (5 bases). The CDR3 is 15 residues long. Germline V gene data show CDR1 as SGDLS and CDR2 as YYNGEE. The V end lost 4 bases, the J end lost 2 bases, and 15 bases lay between the germline ends. CDR3 coding DNA: TGTGCCAGCAGCACCCTCGGCAGGGTACAAGAGACCCAGTACTTC. It yields the protein CASSTLGRVQETQYF.

The V gene is TRBV27, the J gene TRBJ1-1; possibly TRBD1 for D (5 bases). Between the trimmed V and J ends, which lost 2 bases and 7 bases, there was a span of 14 bases. From germline, CDR1 is MNHEY and CDR2 SMNVEV (reference sequence). The CDR3 runs 14 residues. The CDR3 bases are TGTGCCAGCAGTTTAGGGGCGCGGGTCAATGAAGCTTTCTTT. This translates into CASSLGARVNEAFF.

In regard to this clone: At one of its ends the junction is not consistent with the germline gene, which may arise from a read error. This rearrangement joins TRBV7-9 to TRBJ2-4; 9 bases align to TRBD1. This CDR3 contains 14 residues. Germline lookup yields CDR1 SEHNR and CDR2 FQNEAQ (reference sequence). CDR3 nucleotide sequence: TGTGCCAGCAGCCTTACGGAGGCACCGGGACAGGGAAGCTTC. It translates to CASSLTEAPGQGSF.